The next 10 T cell receptor beta chains were all read from a single sample in a study of cytomegalovirus exposure and HLA in healthy donors. The table came from immunoSEQ multiplex PCR; TCRdb's copy has only in-frame clones and leaves some out. The sample lists about 150,000 clones, approximately 88% occurring once. Sequencing was performed on PBMCs. These receptors originate from a young man in good health and CMV-seropositive.

The rearrangement uses TRBV10-3 and TRBJ2-7, with 7 positions matching TRBD2. This CDR3 has 12 amino acids. Germline V CDR1 and CDR2: ENHRY, SYGVKD. Trimming took 6 bases from V and 4 from J; bases not matched to a gene: 3. CDR3 residues: CAISREGYEQYF. The DNA of the CDR3 is TGTGCCATCAGCAGGGAGGGTTACGAGCAGTACTTC.

The chain has TRBV30 and TRBJ2-5; TRBD1 might be the D (6 bases). The V gene lost 2 bases and the J gene lost 2 bases, with 12 bases spanning the gap. The CDR3 contains 14 residues. Germline V CDR1 and CDR2: GTSNPN, SVGIG (reference sequence). CDR3 protein: CAWSPGDIQETQYF. CDR3 DNA: TGTGCCTGGAGTCCCGGGGACATACAAGAGACCCAGTACTTC.

This clone appeared once. The rearrangement uses TRBV6-1 and TRBJ2-7; D gene unclear. CDR3 length: 13 amino acids. Germline CDR1 reads MNHNS; CDR2 reads SASEGT. Trimming removed 4 bases at V and 1 base at J, with 8 bases between. The CDR3 here is CASSVQASYEQYF. CDR3 nucleotides: TGTGCCAGCAGTGTTCAGGCATCCTACGAGCAGTACTTC.

This clone was found many times. The V and J genes are TRBV7-9 and TRBJ2-7; a possible D gene is TRBD1 (5 bases). The CDR3 length is 12 residues. Germline CDR1 reads SEHNR; CDR2 reads FQNEAQ (reference sequence). V lost 5 bases, J lost 2 bases, and 7 bases lay in between. The CDR3 coding sequence is TGTGCCAGCAGCCTGGACACCTACGAGCAGTACTTC. It encodes CASSLDTYEQYF.

The chain carries TRBV6-1 and TRBJ2-7, with TRBD1 matching 7 bases. The CDR3 has 13 residues. Germline CDR1 is MNHNS and CDR2 is SASEGT. The trim removed 5 bases at V and 4 bases at J, leaving 5 bases unmatched. The CDR3 DNA reads TGTGCCAGCAGTCCAACAGGGGTTTACGAGCAGTACTTC. It translates to CASSPTGVYEQYF.

This clone was recorded once. The rearrangement uses TRBV2 and TRBJ2-7, with D possibly TRBD1 on 5 matching bases. CDR3 length: 15 amino acids. Trimming left V 3 bases short and J 0 bases short, with 12 bases between. CDR1 SNHLY and CDR2 FYNNEI come from the germline V gene. CDR3 DNA: TGTGCCAGCAGTGATAGCAGGGTAGCCTCCTACGAGCAGTACTTC. It translates to CASSDSRVASYEQYF. Full variable domain (remainder filled in from reference TRBV2 and TRBJ2-7): EPEVTQTPSHQVTQMGQEVILRCVPISNHLYFYWYRQILGQKVEFLVSFYNNEISEKSEIFDDQFSVERPDGSNFTLKIRSTKLEDSAMYFCASSDSRVASYEQYFGPGTRLTVT.

This clone has a single count. The gene calls are TRBV4-1 and TRBJ1-2, with a possible D match to TRBD1 (5 bases). The V gene's germline CDR1 is MGHRA and CDR2 YSYEKL. The ends were cut back, 3 bases at V and 0 bases at J, with 14 bases in the middle. This CDR3 is built from 16 residues. The CDR3 DNA reads TGCGCCAGCAGCCACCTTGACAGACCGCCTAACTATGGCTACACCTTC. Protein product: CASSHLDRPPNYGYTF.

The chain carries TRBV19 and TRBJ1-1; D not certain. The CDR3 is made up of 11 amino acids. With 5 bases removed from V and 8 bases from J, the gap between germline ends came to 9 bases. Germline V gene lookup returns CDR1 LNHDA and CDR2 SQIVND (reference sequence). The CDR3 sequence: CASSGGTEAFF. CDR3 nucleotides: TGTGCCAGTAGTGGCGGAACAGAAGCTTTCTTT.

The chain couples TRBV5-1 to TRBJ2-5; TRBD2 agrees at 10 bases. Germline trimming cut 2 bases from V and 2 bases from J; bases unmatched to any gene: 6. The germline V gene encodes CDR1 SGHRS and CDR2 YFSETQ. This CDR3 comprises 16 residues. This CDR3 is CASSLLLAGLQETQYF. The CDR3 nucleotides are TGCGCCAGCAGCTTATTACTAGCGGGGTTACAAGAGACCCAGTACTTC.

A word on this clone: Other DNA sequences in this specimen translate into the identical CDR3. The genes are TRBV30 and TRBJ1-1, with unresolved D. CDR3 length: 13 residues. Germline V gene sequence: CDR1 GTSNPN, CDR2 SVGIG (reference sequence). V was shortened by 0 bases and J by 2 bases, with 7 bases between the two germline ends. The CDR3 loop is CAWSVSLNTEAFF. DNA for the CDR3: TGTGCCTGGAGTGTAAGCCTCAACACTGAAGCTTTCTTT.